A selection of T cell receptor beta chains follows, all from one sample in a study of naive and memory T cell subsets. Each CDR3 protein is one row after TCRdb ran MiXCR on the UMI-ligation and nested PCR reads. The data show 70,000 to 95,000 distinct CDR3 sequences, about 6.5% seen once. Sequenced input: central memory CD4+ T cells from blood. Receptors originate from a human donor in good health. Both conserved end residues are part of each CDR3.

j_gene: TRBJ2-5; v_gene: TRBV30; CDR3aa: CAWSNRVKQETQYF
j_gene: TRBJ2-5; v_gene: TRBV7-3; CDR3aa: CASSLNGLTGETQYF
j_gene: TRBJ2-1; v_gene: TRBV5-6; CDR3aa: CASSLSFGRGGVGEQFF
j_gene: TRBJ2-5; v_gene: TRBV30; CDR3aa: CAWSVAGGKTQYF
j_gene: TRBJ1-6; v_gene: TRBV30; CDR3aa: CAWSVGARSPLHF
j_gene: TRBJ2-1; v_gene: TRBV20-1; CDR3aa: CSATDSLSYNEQFF
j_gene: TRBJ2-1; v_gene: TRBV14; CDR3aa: CASSQTTRGEQFF
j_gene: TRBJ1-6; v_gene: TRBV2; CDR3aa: CASQGQGDSPLHF
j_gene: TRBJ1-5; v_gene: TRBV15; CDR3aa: CATSEFSSNQPQHF
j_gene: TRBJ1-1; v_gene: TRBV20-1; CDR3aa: CSAPLFPKSTEAFF
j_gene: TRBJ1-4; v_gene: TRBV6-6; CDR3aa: CASSPWTGRAEKLFF
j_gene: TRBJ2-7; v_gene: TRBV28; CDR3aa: CASSRGSGEAYEQYF
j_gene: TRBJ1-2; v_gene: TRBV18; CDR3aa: CASSGDLQTNYGYTF
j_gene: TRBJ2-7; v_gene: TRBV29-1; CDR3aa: CSAGRQGAYEQYF
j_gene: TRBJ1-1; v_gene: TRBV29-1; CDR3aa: CSVSQGQTEAFF
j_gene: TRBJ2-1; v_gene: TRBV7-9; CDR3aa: CASSDRTSGSGNEQFF